Here is one T cell receptor (beta chain) with its context. No cognate antigen has been identified for it. It has no much larger one-base neighbor in the sample; base qualities were not kept. What this sample's time point label stands for: blood 4 weeks post-SBRT, at nephrectomy. The treatment or condition label here, explained by the study, means: 15 Gy SBRT to primary tumor, nephrectomy 4 weeks later. Samples came from a clinical trial, in which primary renal cell carcinomas received 15 Gy stereotactic body radiation therapy followed by nephrectomy 4 weeks later. To track tumor-enriched clonotypes, serial peripheral blood was sampled from radiation-treated patients at baseline and at 2 weeks and 4 weeks after SBRT. All patients had renal cell carcinoma with clear cell pathology. Genomic DNA for TCR sequencing was prepared using the QIAamp DNA Blood Mini Kit (Qiagen). The analyses included just those samples that passed every quality control check.

The data are from a study of radiation and T cells in renal cell carcinoma (dated by TCRdb to 2019 to 2021). Concerning the study at large: In total, approximately 55 samples, comprising around 26 tumors and 27 peripheral blood samples, were subjected to TCR beta sequencing. The final blood draw was performed at 4 weeks after radiation, at the same time as nephrectomy. Across all 53 samples, around 4,000,000 unique CDR3 nucleotide sequences encoding about 2.7 million unique CDR3 amino acid sequences were identified.

Following the manufacturer's recommendations, the immunoSEQ kit was used to generate TCR beta libraries from genomic DNA. To prepare the libraries, a first multiplex PCR with proprietary primers was run, followed by a second PCR that added unique barcodes, and a bead cleanup was done after each round. A kit-provided positive control reaction and a negative control reaction were included in every sample batch. The final libraries were assessed on an Agilent 4200 TapeStation D1000 ScreenTape, pooled by volume, and quantified by qPCR. Sequencing ran on an Illumina NextSeq500 with a MidOutput 150-cycle cartridge, using 156 Read1 and 15 Index1 cycles with kit custom primers. The pooled library was loaded at 1.0 pM, and about 20% PhiX control was spiked in. The authors processed their data as follows. The vendor-processed data were analyzed in R, and a clonotype was defined as all T cells that share the same CDR3 nucleotide sequence. In the clone abundance analyses, frequencies in each sample were normalized to that sample's 10,000 most abundant clones. Before analysis, public T cell clones were removed, and these numbered fewer than six per sample on average. Tumor-enriched and baseline blood-enriched clonotypes were defined by at least a 32-fold difference in abundance between compartments. A beta-binomial differential abundance model was used to identify clonotypes that were expanded or contracted between blood time points. Tumor-blood repertoire similarity was measured with the Baroni-Urbani and Buser coefficient, and groups were compared using two-tailed Wilcoxon tests in R. The clones in this table, taken by TCRdb from immuneACCESS, are in-frame only. Not every clone is retained; where verified, under half of the shortfall comes from an unresolved V gene, and the cause of the rest is unknown. V and J calls plus clone size are reproduced from that table; the DNA served to infer D and trimming. Present in this sample are about 170,000 clones, less than 90% of which were seen just once. The ten biggest clones cover approximately 10% of the sample.

In the germline V gene, CDR1 corresponds to SNHLY and CDR2 to FYNNEI. V was cut back by 2 bases and J by 4 bases, leaving a gap of 11 bases between them. The CDR3 numbers 14 residues from cysteine through phenylalanine. CDR3 DNA is the only sequence kept; it has 42 bases, read in frame from the first base. Overall study outcomes, separate from this receptor: Top tumor clonotypes rose in blood from baseline to 2 weeks post-radiation, then contracted by 4 weeks, suggesting transient expansion of tumor-resident clones. Changes in the blood repertoire were not tracked past 4 weeks after treatment. Because pretreatment tumor biopsies were not available, the baseline intratumoral presence of clonotypes could not be determined. With a single-armed trial design, the study had no way to address how radiation dose or scheduling affects the TCR repertoire.

The TCR comes from a woman in her 50s with renal cell carcinoma. The sample was blood, taken from a patient whose treatment included radiotherapy and nephrectomy. The chain employs TRBV2 and TRBJ1-2, with no reliable assignment of the D segment. The nucleotides are TGTGCCAGCAGTGAACCGGGCAGCCTCTATGGCTACACCTTC. Translated, it gives CASSEPGSLYGYTF.